A single T cell receptor beta chain is shown here with its context. The source of the sample is a study of shared clonotypes between healthy human individuals. Sequencing was performed with immunoSEQ multiplex PCR; in TCRdb, only in-frame clones are kept and a portion is missing. The profile shows under 1,100,000 clones, more than 75% of them singletons. CDR1 and CDR2 (germline): SGHTA, FQGNSA. This CDR3 has 15 residues. Deletions cut 0 bases from V and 7 bases from J, with 13 bases between. The source is a man younger than 35 in good health. Some clones in this sample may be carry-over from other donors' samples. Sequences were obtained from memory CD4+ T cells from PBMCs. Subset reported: CD45RA-negative fraction. This rearrangement joins TRBV7-2 to TRBJ1-5; possibly TRBD1 for D (6 bases). In DNA, the CDR3 is TGTGCCAGCAGCTTAGCGTGGGGGGCGGGACAGCCCCAGCATTTT. Translating it yields CASSLAWGAGQPQHF.